A single sample is the source of the 11 T cell receptor beta chains below, sequenced in a study of T cell changes during pregnancy in multiple sclerosis (dated by TCRdb to the late 2010s). Libraries were built with the immunoSEQ multiplex PCR assay. TCRdb provides this immuneACCESS table in a form limited to in-frame rearrangements. Some clones are lacking; in checked studies, under half of them reflect an unresolved V gene, and why the rest are absent is not known. The sample table contains about 45,000 clones; only one count was recorded for around 90% of them. The ten top clones hold roughly 2% of the sample. This sample comprised peripheral blood, obtained in the first trimester of pregnancy. These receptors all stem from a female donor with multiple sclerosis, enrolled in a pregnancy study.

The chain has TRBV7-8 and TRBJ2-7, with D perhaps TRBD1 (6 bases). Looked up from germline, CDR1 is SGHVS and CDR2 is FQNEAQ. The CDR3 runs to 16 residues. V was clipped by 6 bases and J by 2 bases, with 20 bases between them. CDR3 amino acids: CASSPTRNREAYEQYF. CDR3 coding DNA: TGTGCCAGCAGTCCCACTCGGAACAGGGAAGCCTACGAGCAGTACTTC.

V and J are TRBV7-3 and TRBJ2-3, with a weak D call TRBD2 (5 bases). The V end was cut by 2 bases, the J end by 6 bases, with 9 bases between. Per germline, CDR1 SGHTA and CDR2 FQGTGA. This CDR3 has 13 amino acids. The CDR3 DNA sequence: TGTGCCAGCAGCTTACTTGGAGGCGATACGCAGTATTTT. It is translated as CASSLLGGDTQYF.

The chain recombines TRBV29-1 with TRBJ1-2, with 7 bases identical to TRBD1. CDR3 length: 11 amino acids. V lost 3 bases to trimming and J lost 5 bases; unmatched junction nucleotides: 0. Germline CDR1 reads SQVTM; CDR2 reads ANQGSEA. The CDR3 sequence is CSVETGYGYTF. CDR3 DNA: TGCAGCGTTGAGACAGGGTATGGCTACACCTTC.

This clone came up once. The genes are TRBV4-2 and TRBJ1-3, with D uncertain. The V end lost 4 bases, the J end lost 2 bases, and 15 bases lay between the germline ends. Germline values: CDR1 LGHNA, CDR2 YNFKEQ. The CDR3 runs 16 residues. The CDR3 region is CASSPRGLGTGNTIYF. Written as DNA, the CDR3 is TGTGCCAGCAGCCCCCGCGGTCTCGGGACTGGAAACACCATATATTTT.

The chain is built from TRBV2 and TRBJ2-7; 9 nucleotides match TRBD1. The V gene's germline CDR1 is SNHLY and CDR2 FYNNEI. The CDR3 is 13 residues long. The V gene end was trimmed by 5 bases and the J gene end by 6 bases; junction bases not matched to a gene: 5. DNA for the CDR3: TGTGCCAGCAGTCCACAGGGGGCAATCGAGCAGTACTTC. It codes for CASSPQGAIEQYF.

The V call is TRBV19, the J call TRBJ1-5, with 9 positions matching TRBD1. Germline trimming cut 4 bases from V and 2 bases from J; bases unmatched to any gene: 0. CDR1 and CDR2 (germline): LNHDA, SQIVND (reference sequence). The CDR3 has 14 amino acids. The CDR3 DNA reads TGTGCCAGTAGTAGGGACAGGGGCAATCAGCCCCAGCATTTT. This translates into CASSRDRGNQPQHF. Looking up the rest from reference TRBV19 and TRBJ1-5 gives the full variable domain: DGGITQSPKYLFRKEGQNVTLSCEQNLNHDAMYWYRQDPGQGLRLIYYSQIVNDFQKGDIAEGYSVSREKKESFPLTVTSAQKNPTAFYLCASSRDRGNQPQHFGDGTRLSIL.

This chain uses TRBV10-3 with TRBJ2-2; TRBD1 is a possible D gene (5 bases). The ends were cut back, 3 bases at V and 6 bases at J, with 8 bases in the middle. Per germline, CDR1 ENHRY and CDR2 SYGVKD. The CDR3 sequence is 13 residues long. Here the CDR3 reads CAISEGVPGELFF. The CDR3 DNA reads TGTGCCATCAGTGAAGGGGTCCCCGGGGAGCTGTTTTTT.

The rearrangement joins TRBV15 to TRBJ2-1, with 9 bases identical to TRBD2. J gave up 5 bases and V 1 base, and 6 bases lay outside the gene matches. The CDR3 consists of 16 residues. Germline V gene sequence: CDR1 LNHNV, CDR2 YYDKDF (reference sequence). CDR3 sequence reads: CATSRGGLAGNNEQFF. CDR3 sequence (DNA): TGTGCCACCAGCAGAGGGGGACTAGCTGGGAACAATGAGCAGTTCTTC.

Remarks on this clone: Other DNA sequences within the sample encode an identical CDR3. The chain recombines TRBV18 with TRBJ2-1, with a tentative D call TRBD1 (6 bases). V lost 0 bases and J lost 4, with 16 bases in between. The germline V gene has CDR1 KGHSH and CDR2 LQKENI. The CDR3 is 17 residues long. As DNA, the CDR3 is TGTGCCAGCTCACCACCCGTAGGGCAGGGGACATACAATGAGCAGTTCTTC. This sequence encodes CASSPPVGQGTYNEQFF.

The CDR3 DNA follows: TGTGCCAGCAGCTTCACACACAGCACAGACTACGAGCAGTACTTC. Its protein is CASSFTHSTDYEQYF. J is TRBJ2-7 and V is TRBV11-2, with no clear D. This CDR3 has 15 residues. Germline assignment: CDR1 SGHAT and CDR2 FQNNGV. Trimming took 3 bases from V and 3 from J, leaving 15 bases between them.

V gene TRBV5-1 combines with J gene TRBJ1-1; 10 bases are a match to TRBD1. The ends lost 3 bases at V and 6 bases at J; junction bases unmatched: 5. CDR1 and CDR2 from the germline V gene are SGHRS and YFSETQ. There are 14 residues in the CDR3. The CDR3 loop reads CASSSGQGVAEAFF. DNA for the CDR3: TGCGCCAGCAGCTCCGGACAGGGGGTAGCTGAAGCTTTCTTT.